This T cell receptor (beta chain) was identified in a study of somatic mutations in cytotoxic T cells in rheumatoid arthritis (dated by TCRdb to 2016 to 2017). Concerning the study at large: Right after diagnosis and prior to the start of any treatment, around 30 ml EDTA of peripheral blood was drawn from patients. Some T-cell populations stained with V beta antibodies were sorted by flow on a FACSAria II or Sony SH800 to nearly 100% purity, with sorted V beta1+ cells additionally subjected to TCRB sequencing. To characterize clonality, the study used TCRB deep sequencing while asking whether somatic mutations are carried by expanded CD8+ T-cell clones in newly diagnosed, untreated rheumatoid arthritis. TCRB deep sequencing covered roughly 60 patients with rheumatoid arthritis along with 20 healthy controls. The median ages of the patient and control groups were essentially identical. General study outcomes and caveats: CD8+ clonality increased with age in patients (Spearman r of about 0.5) but not in healthy controls. There was no significant difference in CD8+ T-cell clonality between rheumatoid arthritis patients and age-matched healthy controls. In about an eighth of the 65 patients the largest CD8+ clone exceeded 20% of CD8+ cells, and several identical CD8+ TCRB sequences were shared between blood and synovial fluid. The antigen targets of the expanded CD8+ clones were unknown, and absence from virus-specific databases did not rule out viral specificity. The slight TRBV07 underrepresentation in patients was not adjusted for multiple comparisons.

Positive magnetic bead selection on an AutoMACS was used to isolate CD4+ and CD8+ cells, with flow cytometry used to check purity. Initial screening for clonal expansions relied on flow cytometry with a TCR V beta antibody panel, after which sorted CD8+ fractions underwent TCRB deep sequencing for characterization. Peripheral blood mononuclear cells were isolated by Ficoll-Paque PLUS density gradient separation. DNA from CD4-enriched, CD8-enriched or PBMC samples was extracted using Nucleospin Tissue or Tissue XS kits and then quantified on a Qubit 2.0 fluorometer. Notes on this clone: There is no known antigen for this receptor. Base-call qualities are not available, and no considerably larger clone is one nucleotide away.

Genomic DNA underwent TCRB CDR3 sequencing using the immunoSEQ assay. In the source study's methods: When patient CD8+ clones exceeding 1% were checked against published virus-specific TCRB sequences, only a few matched. The analyses included only productive TCRB rearrangements. Defining a clone by its unique TCRB CDR3 sequence, the study calculated clonality as a productive clonality index derived from Shannon entropy. Repertoire overlap for a pair of samples was computed from each clone's template counts relative to total templates per sample. A correlation with a Spearman r of roughly 0.61 was found between V-gene usage by flow cytometry and V-gene usage by TCRB sequencing. TCRdb took over this immuneACCESS table, retaining in-frame rearrangements with V and J assigned. Such tables are incomplete; in checked studies, under half of the missing clones stem from an unresolved V gene, and the remainder is unexplained. The V and J calls and clone size come from that table; D and trimming were worked out from the DNA. The table for this sample lists 15,000 or so clones; approximately 84% of them were counted only once. Roughly 20% of the sample lies in the top ten.

The CDR3, from cysteine to phenylalanine, totals 13 residues. Kept here is only the CDR3 DNA, which spans 39 bases and is read in frame from base 1. Trimming costs V 5 bases and J 5 bases, and their ends lie 12 bases apart. Per the germline V gene (reference sequence), PRHDT is the CDR1 and FYEKMQ is the CDR2. The receptor was derived from an adult with rheumatoid arthritis. Sequences were obtained from CD8+ T cells sorted from blood. Recombination connected TRBV13 to TRBJ1-2, with the D gene not confidently named. The CDR3 amino acid sequence is: CASSPTTRYGYTF. The DNA sequence is given as TGTGCCAGCAGCCCGACCACGAGGTATGGCTACACCTTC.